These 6 T cell receptor beta chains were all obtained from the same sample, sequenced in a study of blood T cell repertoires in COVID-19. Profiled with immunoSEQ multiplex PCR; TCRdb holds only in-frame clones, not every one. The table lists about 130,000 clones, 80% to 85% of them singletons. Sequencing used PBMCs or T cells enriched from blood (not recorded which). The receptors here all came from a man aged 25-45 years who had recovered from COVID-19.

The chain has TRBV6-5 and TRBJ1-2; weak D call: TRBD1 (5 bases). The V end lost 4 bases, the J end lost 3 bases, and 18 bases lay between the germline ends. CDR3 length: 16 residues. Per the germline V gene, CDR1 is MNHEY and CDR2 is SVGAGI. The CDR3 is CASSFPSGDVHYGYTF. For the CDR3, the DNA is TGTGCCAGCAGTTTCCCCTCGGGGGACGTTCACTATGGCTACACCTTC.

The rearrangement joins TRBV9 to TRBJ1-5, with D possibly TRBD1 on 5 matching bases. Germline CDR1 is SGDLS and CDR2 is YYNGEE. The CDR3 is 14 residues long. Between the trimmed V and J ends, which lost 3 bases and 0 bases, there was a span of 7 bases. CDR3 residues: CASSAGNSNQPQHF. The CDR3 nucleotides read TGTGCCAGCAGCGCAGGGAATAGCAATCAGCCCCAGCATTTT.

The CDR3 DNA reads as TGTGCCAGCAGCCTAACAGGAGCCTACGAGCAGTACGTC. This codes for CASSLTGAYEQYV. This chain joins TRBV11-2 and TRBJ2-7, with a possible D match to TRBD1 (5 bases). V was clipped by 5 bases and J by 2 bases, with 10 bases between them. This CDR3 comprises 13 residues. Germline CDR1 is SGHAT and CDR2 is FQNNGV.

The chain joins TRBV11-2 to TRBJ2-3; D is possibly TRBD1 (6 bases). The CDR3 covers 15 residues. Between the trimmed V and J ends, which lost 5 bases and 5 bases, there was a span of 17 bases. Per the germline V gene, CDR1 is SGHAT and CDR2 is FQNNGV. CDR3 residues: CASSTSWTERDTQYF. DNA for the CDR3: TGTGCCAGCAGCACCAGTTGGACAGAGAGAGATACGCAGTATTTT.

The rearrangement uses TRBV7-3 and TRBJ2-1; D perhaps matches TRBD2 (6 bases). V was clipped by 2 bases and J by 6 bases, with 11 bases between them. The CDR3 consists of 14 residues. From germline, CDR1 is SGHTA and CDR2 FQGTGA. The CDR3 protein is CASSLGGSSNEQFF. The DNA of the CDR3 is TGTGCCAGCAGCTTAGGAGGGAGTAGCAATGAGCAGTTCTTC.

This clone was observed once. The rearrangement links TRBV5-1 to TRBJ2-3, with TRBD2 matching over 13 bases. Trimming removed 4 bases from V and 1 base from J; junction bases left unmatched: 6. CDR1 is SGHRS and CDR2 is YFSETQ in the germline V gene. This CDR3 region has 17 residues. CDR3 sequence: CASSLSGLAGGTDTQYF. CDR3 DNA sequence: TGCGCCAGCAGCCTCTCCGGACTAGCGGGGGGCACAGATACGCAGTATTTT.